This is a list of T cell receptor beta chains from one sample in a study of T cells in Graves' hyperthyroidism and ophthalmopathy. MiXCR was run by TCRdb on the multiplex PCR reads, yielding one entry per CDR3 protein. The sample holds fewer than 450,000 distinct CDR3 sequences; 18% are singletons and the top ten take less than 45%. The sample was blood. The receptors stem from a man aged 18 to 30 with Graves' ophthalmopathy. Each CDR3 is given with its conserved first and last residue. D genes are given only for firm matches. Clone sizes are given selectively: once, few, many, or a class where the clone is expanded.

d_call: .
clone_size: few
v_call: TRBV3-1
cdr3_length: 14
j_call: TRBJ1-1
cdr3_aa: CASSQDSTGTEAFF
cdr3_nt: TGTGCCAGCAGCCAAGATTCAACGGGGACTGAAGCTTTCTTT

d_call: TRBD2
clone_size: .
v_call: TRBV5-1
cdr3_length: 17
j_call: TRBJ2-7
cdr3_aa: CASSLGPRLAVSYEQYF
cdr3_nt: TGCGCCAGCAGCTTGGGGCCTCGACTAGCGGTGTCCTACGAGCAGTACTTC

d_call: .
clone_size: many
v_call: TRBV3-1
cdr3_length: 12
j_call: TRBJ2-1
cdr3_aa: CASSQVYNEQFF
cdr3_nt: TGTGCCAGCAGCCAAGTGTACAATGAGCAGTTCTTC

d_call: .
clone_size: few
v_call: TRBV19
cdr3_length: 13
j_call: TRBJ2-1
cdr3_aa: CASKELARGEQFF
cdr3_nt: TGTGCCAGTAAGGAGCTAGCGAGGGGTGAGCAGTTCTTC

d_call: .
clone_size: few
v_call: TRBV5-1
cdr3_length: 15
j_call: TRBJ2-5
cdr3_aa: CASSPAVLLEETQYF
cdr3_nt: TGCGCCAGCAGCCCTGCCGTCCTGCTGGAAGAGACCCAGTACTTC

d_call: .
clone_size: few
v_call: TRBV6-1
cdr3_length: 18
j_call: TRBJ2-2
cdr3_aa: CASSEALGAPPNTGELFF
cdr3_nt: TGTGCCAGCAGTGAAGCTCTAGGGGCGCCCCCGAACACCGGGGAGCTGTTTTTT

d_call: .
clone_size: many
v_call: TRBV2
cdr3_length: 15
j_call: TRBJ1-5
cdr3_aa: CASSDWGLSNQPQHF
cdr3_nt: TGTGCCAGCAGTGATTGGGGGCTTAGCAATCAGCCCCAGCATTTT

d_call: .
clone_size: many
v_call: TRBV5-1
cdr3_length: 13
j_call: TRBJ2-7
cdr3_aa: CASSLVADYEQYF
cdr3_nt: TGCGCCAGCAGCTTGGTGGCTGACTACGAGCAGTACTTC

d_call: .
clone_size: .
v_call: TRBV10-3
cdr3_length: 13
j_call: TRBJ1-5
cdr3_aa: CATGEGEKRPQHF
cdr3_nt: TGTGCCACCGGCGAGGGGGAGAAGCGGCCCCAGCATTTT

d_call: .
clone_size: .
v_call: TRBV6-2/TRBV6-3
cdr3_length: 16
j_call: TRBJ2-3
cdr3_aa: CASIRGMSGYTDTQYF
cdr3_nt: TGTGCCAGCATAAGGGGTATGAGCGGGTATACAGATACGCAGTATTTT